This TCR beta chain was retrieved from a study of cytomegalovirus exposure and HLA in healthy donors. Whole-study findings and limits: The classifier reportedly diagnosed cytomegalovirus status with high specificity and sensitivity.

This clone was observed many times. The antigen remains undetermined. V lost 4 bases to trimming and J lost 6 bases, with 15 bases between them. CDR1 LGHNA and CDR2 YNFKEQ come from the germline V gene. The CDR3 is 15 amino acids. The data were produced by immunoSEQ multiplex PCR, yet TCRdb's version contains in-frame clones alone and is incomplete. The sample holds 150,000 to 200,000 clones, roughly nine tenths seen once. This TCR came from a man younger than 35 in good health and CMV-seropositive. The chain links TRBV4-2 to TRBJ2-2, with a possible D match to TRBD2 (6 bases). Sequenced input: PBMCs. The CDR3 region has the DNA TGTGCCAGCAGCCCTTCCGCGGGATTCGCCGGGGAGCTGTTTTTT. It specifies CASSPSAGFAGELFF.